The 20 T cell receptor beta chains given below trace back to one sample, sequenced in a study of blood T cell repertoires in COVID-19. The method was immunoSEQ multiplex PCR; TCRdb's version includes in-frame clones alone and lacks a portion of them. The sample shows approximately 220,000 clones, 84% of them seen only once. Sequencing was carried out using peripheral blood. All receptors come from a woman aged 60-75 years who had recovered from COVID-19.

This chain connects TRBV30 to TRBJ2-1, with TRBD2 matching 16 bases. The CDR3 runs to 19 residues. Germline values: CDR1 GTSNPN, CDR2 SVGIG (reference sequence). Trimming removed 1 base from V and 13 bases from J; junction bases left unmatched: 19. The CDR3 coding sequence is TGTGCCTGGAGTGGCCTTATGGGACTAGCGGGGGGGATCCCACCGGCTCAGTTCTTC. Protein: CAWSGLMGLAGGIPPAQFF. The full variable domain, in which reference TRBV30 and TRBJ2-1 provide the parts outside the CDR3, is SQTIHQWPATLVQPVGSPLSLECTVEGTSNPNLYWYRQAAGRGLQLLFYSVGIGQISSEVPQNLSASRPQDRQFILSSKKLLLSDSGFYLCAWSGLMGLAGGIPPAQFFGPGTRLTVL.

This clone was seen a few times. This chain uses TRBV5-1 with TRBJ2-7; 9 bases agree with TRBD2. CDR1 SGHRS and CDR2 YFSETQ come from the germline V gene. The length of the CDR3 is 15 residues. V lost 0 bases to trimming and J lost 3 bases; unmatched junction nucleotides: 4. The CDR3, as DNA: TGCGCCAGCAGCTTGGCTAGCGGGGACTTCTACGAGCAGTACTTC. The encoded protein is CASSLASGDFYEQYF.

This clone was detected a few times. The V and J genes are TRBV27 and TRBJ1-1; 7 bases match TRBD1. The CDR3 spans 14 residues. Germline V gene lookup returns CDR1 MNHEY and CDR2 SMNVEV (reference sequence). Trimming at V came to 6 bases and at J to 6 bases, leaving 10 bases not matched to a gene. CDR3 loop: CASRTLGQSPEAFF. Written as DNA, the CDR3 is TGTGCCAGCAGAACACTGGGACAGTCCCCTGAAGCTTTCTTT.

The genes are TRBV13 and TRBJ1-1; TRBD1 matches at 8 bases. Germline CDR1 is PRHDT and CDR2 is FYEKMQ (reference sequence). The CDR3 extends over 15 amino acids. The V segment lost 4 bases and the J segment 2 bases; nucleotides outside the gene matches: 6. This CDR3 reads CASSSITGGNTEAFF. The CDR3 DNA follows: TGTGCCAGCAGCTCCATTACAGGGGGTAACACTGAAGCTTTCTTT.

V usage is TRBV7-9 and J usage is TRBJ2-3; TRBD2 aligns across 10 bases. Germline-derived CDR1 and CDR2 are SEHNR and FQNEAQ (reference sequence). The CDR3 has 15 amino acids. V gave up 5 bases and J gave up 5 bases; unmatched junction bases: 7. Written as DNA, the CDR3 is TGTGCCAGCAGCCCGAGCGGGGGGGCGATAGATACGCAGTATTTT. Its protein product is CASSPSGGAIDTQYF.

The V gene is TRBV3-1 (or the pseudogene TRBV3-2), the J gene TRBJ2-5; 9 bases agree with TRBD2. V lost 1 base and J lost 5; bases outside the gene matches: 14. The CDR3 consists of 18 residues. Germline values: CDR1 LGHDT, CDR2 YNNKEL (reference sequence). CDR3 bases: TGTGCCAGCAGCCAAGGGACTGCAGCGGGGGGCCGGGGGGAGACCCAGTACTTC. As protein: CASSQGTAAGGRGETQYF.

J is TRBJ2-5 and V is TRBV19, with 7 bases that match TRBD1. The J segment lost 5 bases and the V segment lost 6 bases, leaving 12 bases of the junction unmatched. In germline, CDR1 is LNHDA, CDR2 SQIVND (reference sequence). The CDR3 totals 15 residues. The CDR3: CASSPGGALHETQYF. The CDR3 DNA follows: TGTGCCAGTAGCCCAGGGGGAGCCCTCCACGAGACCCAGTACTTC. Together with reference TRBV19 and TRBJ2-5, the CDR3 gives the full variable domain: DGGITQSPKYLFRKEGQNVTLSCEQNLNHDAMYWYRQDPGQGLRLIYYSQIVNDFQKGDIAEGYSVSREKKESFPLTVTSAQKNPTAFYLCASSPGGALHETQYFGPGTRLLVL.

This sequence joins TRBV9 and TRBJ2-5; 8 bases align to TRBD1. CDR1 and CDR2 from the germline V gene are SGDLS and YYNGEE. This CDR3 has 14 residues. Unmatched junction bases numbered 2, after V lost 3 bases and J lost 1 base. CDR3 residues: CASSGTGPQETQYF. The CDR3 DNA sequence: TGTGCCAGCAGCGGGACAGGGCCCCAAGAGACCCAGTACTTC.

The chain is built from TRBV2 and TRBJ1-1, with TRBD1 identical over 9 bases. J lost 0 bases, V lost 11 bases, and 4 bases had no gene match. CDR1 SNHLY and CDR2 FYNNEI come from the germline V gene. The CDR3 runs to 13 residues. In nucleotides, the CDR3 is TGTGCCGACAGGGGGGCCTTGAACACTGAAGCTTTCTTT. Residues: CADRGALNTEAFF.

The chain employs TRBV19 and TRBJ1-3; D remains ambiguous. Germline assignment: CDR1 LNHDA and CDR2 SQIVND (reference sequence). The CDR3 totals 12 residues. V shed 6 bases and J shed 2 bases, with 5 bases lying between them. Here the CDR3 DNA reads TGTGCCAGTAGCGTTCCTGGAAACACCATATATTTT. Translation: CASSVPGNTIYF.

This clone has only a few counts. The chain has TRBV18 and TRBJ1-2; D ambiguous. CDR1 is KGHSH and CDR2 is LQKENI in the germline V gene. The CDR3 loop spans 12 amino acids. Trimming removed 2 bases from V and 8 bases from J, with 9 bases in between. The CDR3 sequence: CASSPAGSGYTF. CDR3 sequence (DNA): TGTGCCAGCTCACCAGCGGGGAGCGGCTACACCTTC.

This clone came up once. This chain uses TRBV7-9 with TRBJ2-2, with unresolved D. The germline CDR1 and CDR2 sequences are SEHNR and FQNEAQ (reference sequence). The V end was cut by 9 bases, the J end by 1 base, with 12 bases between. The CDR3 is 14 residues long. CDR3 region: CASPPPVNTGELFF. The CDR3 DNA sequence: TGTGCCAGTCCTCCCCCGGTGAACACCGGGGAGCTGTTTTTT.

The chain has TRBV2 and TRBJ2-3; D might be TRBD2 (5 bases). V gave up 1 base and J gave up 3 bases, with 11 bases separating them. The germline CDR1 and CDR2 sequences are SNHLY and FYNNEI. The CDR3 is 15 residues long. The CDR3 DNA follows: TGTGCCAGCAGTGAAGGACTGGAGGCGACAGATACGCAGTATTTT. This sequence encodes CASSEGLEATDTQYF. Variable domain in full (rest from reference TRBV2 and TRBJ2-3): EPEVTQTPSHQVTQMGQEVILRCVPISNHLYFYWYRQILGQKVEFLVSFYNNEISEKSEIFDDQFSVERPDGSNFTLKIRSTKLEDSAMYFCASSEGLEATDTQYFGPGTRLTVL.

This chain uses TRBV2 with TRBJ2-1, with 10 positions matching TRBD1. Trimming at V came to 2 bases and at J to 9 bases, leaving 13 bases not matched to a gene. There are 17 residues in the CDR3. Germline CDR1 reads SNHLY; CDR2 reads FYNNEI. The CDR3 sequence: CASSEWEVGTGAIEQFF. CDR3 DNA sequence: TGTGCCAGCAGTGAATGGGAGGTCGGGACAGGGGCGATTGAGCAGTTCTTC.

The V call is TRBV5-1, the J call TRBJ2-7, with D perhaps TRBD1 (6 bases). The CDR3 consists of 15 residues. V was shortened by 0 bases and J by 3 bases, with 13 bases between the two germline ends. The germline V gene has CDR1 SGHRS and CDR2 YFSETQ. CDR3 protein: CASSLAGGRGYEQYF. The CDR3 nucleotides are TGCGCCAGCAGCTTGGCCGGAGGCAGGGGCTACGAGCAGTACTTC.

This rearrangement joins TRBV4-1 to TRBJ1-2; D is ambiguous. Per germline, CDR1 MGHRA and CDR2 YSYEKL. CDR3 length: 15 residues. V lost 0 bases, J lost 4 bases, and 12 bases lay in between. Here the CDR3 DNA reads TGCGCCAGCAGCCAAGATGAGGGATTAAGCTATGGCTACACCTTC. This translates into CASSQDEGLSYGYTF.

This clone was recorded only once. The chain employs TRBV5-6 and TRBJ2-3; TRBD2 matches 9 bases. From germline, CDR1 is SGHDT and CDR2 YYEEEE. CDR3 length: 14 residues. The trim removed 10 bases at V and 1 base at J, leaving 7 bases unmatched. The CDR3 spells CAGHSSGGTDTQYF. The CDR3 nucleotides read TGTGCCGGACATTCTAGCGGGGGCACAGATACGCAGTATTTT.

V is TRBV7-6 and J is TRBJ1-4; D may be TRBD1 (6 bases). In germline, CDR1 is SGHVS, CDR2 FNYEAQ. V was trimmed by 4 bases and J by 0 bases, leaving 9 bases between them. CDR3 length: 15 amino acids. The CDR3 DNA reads TGTGCCAGCAGCTCCGGACAGTCAACTAATGAAAAACTGTTTTTT. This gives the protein CASSSGQSTNEKLFF.

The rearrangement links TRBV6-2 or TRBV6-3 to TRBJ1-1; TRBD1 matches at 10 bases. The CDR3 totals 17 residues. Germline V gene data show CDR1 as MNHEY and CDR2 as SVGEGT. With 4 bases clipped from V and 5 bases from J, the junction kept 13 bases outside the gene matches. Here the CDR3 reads CASSFYRPDRGKTEAFF. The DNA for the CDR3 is TGTGCCAGCAGTTTCTACCGTCCGGACAGGGGGAAAACTGAAGCTTTCTTT.

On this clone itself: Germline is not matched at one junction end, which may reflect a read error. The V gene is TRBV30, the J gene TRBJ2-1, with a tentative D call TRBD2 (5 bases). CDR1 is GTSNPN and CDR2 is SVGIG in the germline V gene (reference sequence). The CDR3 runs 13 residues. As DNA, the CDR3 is TGTGCCTGGGGTGTCCGGGGCTACAATGAGCAGTTCTTC. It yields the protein CAWGVRGYNEQFF.